The next 14 T cell receptor beta chains were all read from a single sample in a study of shared clonotypes between healthy human individuals. Here immunoSEQ multiplex PCR was the method, and the copy in TCRdb shows in-frame clones only, minus some. There are some 2,500,000 clones in the sample; about 90% occur only once, and 0.37% lies in the top ten. Sequencing was performed on naive CD4+ T cells from PBMCs. Subset in this sample: CD45RA+ positively selected. These receptors originate from a man aged 18-30 years in good health. Some clones in this sample may be carry-over from other donors' samples.

V usage is TRBV6-4 and J usage is TRBJ2-5; weak D call: TRBD2 (6 bases). In germline, CDR1 is MRHNA, CDR2 SNTAGT. This CDR3 region has 14 residues. Trimming took 8 bases from V and 5 from J, leaving 18 bases between them. The CDR3 DNA reads TGTGCCAGCCCCCGTCGTGGGGGGACGGAGACCCAGTACTTC. Its translation: CASPRRGGTETQYF.

The CDR3: CASSPGTPSFSQFF. The CDR3 DNA reads as TGTGCCAGCAGCCCCGGGACCCCGTCCTTCTCACAGTTCTTC. The chain employs TRBV5-5 and TRBJ2-1; possibly TRBD1 or TRBD2 for D (5 bases each). The germline V gene has CDR1 SGHKS and CDR2 YYEKEE (reference sequence). This CDR3 is 14 amino acids long. Trimming pared 4 bases from V and 13 bases from J, leaving 21 bases between.

Notes on this clone: Other nucleotide sequences from this sample produce the same CDR3. The genes are TRBV5-1 and TRBJ2-3; D remains ambiguous. Germline CDR1 is SGHRS and CDR2 is YFSETQ. The CDR3 is 14 residues long. Trimming took 3 bases from V and 3 from J, leaving 11 bases between them. The CDR3 DNA sequence: TGCGCCAGCAGCTCACCAGGAAGTACAGATACGCAGTATTTT. Translation gives CASSSPGSTDTQYF. The complete variable domain, with remaining parts taken from reference TRBV5-1 and TRBJ2-3, reads KAGVTQTPRYLIKTRGQQVTLSCSPISGHRSVSWYQQTPGQGLQFLFEYFSETQRNKGNFPGRFSGRQFSNSRSEMNVSTLELGDSALYLCASSSPGSTDTQYFGPGTRLTVL.

The chain employs TRBV2 and TRBJ2-7, with D possibly TRBD2 on 6 matching bases. Trimming left V 6 bases short and J 3 bases short, with 15 bases between. This CDR3 has 14 residues. CDR1 is SNHLY, CDR2 FYNNEI, per germline. The DNA for the CDR3 is TGTGCCAGCAGACCGGGACTTTCTGGCTACGAGCAGTACTTC. This encodes CASRPGLSGYEQYF.

The chain employs TRBV15 and TRBJ1-4; TRBD1 is a possible D gene (6 bases). Trimming removed 2 bases from V and 0 bases from J, with 16 bases in between. Looked up from germline, CDR1 is LNHNV and CDR2 is YYDKDF (reference sequence). The CDR3 runs to 18 residues. CDR3 loop: CATSRPTPSGATNEKLFF. For the CDR3, the DNA is TGTGCCACCAGCAGACCCACCCCTTCAGGGGCAACTAATGAAAAACTGTTTTTT. Looking up the rest from reference TRBV15 and TRBJ1-4 gives the full variable domain: DAMVIQNPRYQVTQFGKPVTLSCSQTLNHNVMYWYQQKSSQAPKLLFHYYDKDFNNEADTPDNFQSRRPNTSFCFLDIRSPGLGDTAMYLCATSRPTPSGATNEKLFFGSGTQLSVL.

This clone came up once. The chain employs TRBV28 and TRBJ1-5, with D maybe TRBD1 (5 bases). The germline CDR1 and CDR2 sequences are MDHEN and SYDVKM. V lost 6 bases, J lost 5 bases, and 17 bases lay in between. CDR3 length: 15 residues. CDR3 amino acids: CASSPESLGDQPQHF. In DNA form, the CDR3 reads TGTGCCAGCAGCCCCGAAAGCCTAGGGGATCAGCCCCAGCATTTT. Supplemented by reference TRBV28 and TRBJ1-5, the full variable domain reads DVKVTQSSRYLVKRTGEKVFLECVQDMDHENMFWYRQDPGLGLRLIYFSYDVKMKEKGDIPEGYSVSREKKERFSLILESASTNQTSMYLCASSPESLGDQPQHFGDGTRLSIL.

Of note for this clone: The identical CDR3 is also encoded by other nucleotide sequences in the sample. The chain is built from TRBV20-1 and TRBJ2-1, with D unclear. The CDR3 is made up of 11 amino acids. Trimming removed 3 bases from V and 3 bases from J, with 3 bases in between. Per germline, CDR1 DFQATT and CDR2 SNEGSKA (reference sequence). CDR3 in amino acids: CSARGYNEQFF. In DNA, the CDR3 is TGCAGTGCTAGGGGCTACAATGAGCAGTTCTTC.

The gene calls are TRBV11-2 and TRBJ1-5, with D perhaps TRBD1 (5 bases). Per the germline V gene, CDR1 is SGHAT and CDR2 is FQNNGV. V shed 4 bases and J shed 5 bases, with 15 bases lying between them. The CDR3 runs 15 residues. The CDR3 coding sequence is TGTGCCAGCAGCTGGGGCCCGGGCGGTTATCAGCCCCAGCATTTT. It yields the protein CASSWGPGGYQPQHF. The complete variable domain, with remaining parts taken from reference TRBV11-2 and TRBJ1-5, reads EAGVAQSPRYKIIEKRQSVAFWCNPISGHATLYWYQQILGQGPKLLIQFQNNGVVDDSQLPKDRFSAERLKGVDSTLKIQPAKLEDSAVYLCASSWGPGGYQPQHFGDGTRLSIL.

This rearrangement joins TRBV5-1 to TRBJ1-4; no firm D call. Trimming cost V 1 base and J 8 bases, with 9 bases left between them. CDR3 length: 13 residues. Germline CDR1 reads SGHRS; CDR2 reads YFSETQ. The CDR3: CASSLSSGEKLFF. CDR3 bases: TGCGCCAGCAGCTTGAGCAGTGGGGAAAAACTGTTTTTT. The whole variable domain, filled in from reference TRBV5-1 and TRBJ1-4, reads KAGVTQTPRYLIKTRGQQVTLSCSPISGHRSVSWYQQTPGQGLQFLFEYFSETQRNKGNFPGRFSGRQFSNSRSEMNVSTLELGDSALYLCASSLSSGEKLFFGSGTQLSVL.

The CDR3 sequence: CASSFSTGVTEAFF. The DNA for the CDR3 is TGTGCCAGTAGTTTTTCGACAGGGGTCACTGAAGCTTTCTTT. This chain links TRBV19 with TRBJ1-1, with 8 bases lining up with TRBD1. CDR3 length equals 14 residues. V trimming: 5 bases; J trimming: 4 bases; junction bases outside the gene matches: 6. CDR1 is LNHDA and CDR2 is SQIVND in the germline V gene (reference sequence).

The rearrangement uses TRBV4-3 and TRBJ1-3; TRBD1 might be the D (6 bases). Germline CDR1 is LGHNA and CDR2 is YSLEER. Deletions cut 0 bases from V and 3 bases from J, with 18 bases between. The CDR3 runs to 18 residues. The CDR3 region has the DNA TGCGCCAGCAGCCAAGATAGGGTTTCGGGGGCTAGTGGAAACACCATATATTTT. The encoded protein is CASSQDRVSGASGNTIYF.

The chain has TRBV28 and TRBJ1-2, with D unresolved. The CDR3 runs to 12 residues. Between the trimmed V and J ends, which lost 5 bases and 8 bases, there was a span of 12 bases. CDR1 is MDHEN, CDR2 SYDVKM, per germline. The CDR3 region is CASSAEGFGYTF. The DNA of the CDR3 is TGTGCCAGCAGTGCCGAAGGGTTCGGCTACACCTTC.

The chain carries TRBV18 and TRBJ1-2; D is undetermined. Trimming stripped 4 bases from V and 6 bases from J, with 12 bases between. Germline CDR1 KGHSH, CDR2 LQKENI. The length of the CDR3 is 13 residues. As DNA, the CDR3 is TGTGCCAGCTCACAAACCTTAGACGATGGCTACACCTTC. Its protein is CASSQTLDDGYTF.

The genes are TRBV5-1 and TRBJ1-1; 12 nucleotides align to TRBD1. Germline CDR1 is SGHRS and CDR2 is YFSETQ. V lost 3 bases, J lost 5 bases, and 5 bases stayed unmatched. This CDR3 has 15 amino acids. The CDR3 reads CASSYMGQGATEAFF. The CDR3 DNA reads as TGCGCCAGCAGCTACATGGGACAGGGGGCGACTGAAGCTTTCTTT. The entire variable domain, with the rest obtained from reference TRBV5-1 and TRBJ1-1, is as follows: KAGVTQTPRYLIKTRGQQVTLSCSPISGHRSVSWYQQTPGQGLQFLFEYFSETQRNKGNFPGRFSGRQFSNSRSEMNVSTLELGDSALYLCASSYMGQGATEAFFGQGTRLTVV.